This T cell receptor (beta chain) appears in the sequencing data of a study of blood T cell repertoires in COVID-19. Whole-study context: Acute-phase and convalescent COVID-19 samples originated in the United States, Italy and Spain. Sample material is recorded as cDNA or gDNA derived from T cells, B-cell-depleted T cells, or PBMCs.

Germline loops: CDR1 MNHEY, CDR2 SMNVEV (reference sequence). J lost 5 bases, V lost 3 bases, and 9 bases had no gene match. The CDR3 is 15 amino acids. How the authors handled the data: Estimation of nucleated cell counts was performed using reference gene primer amplification. TCRdb's copy holds only in-frame clones and misses some; the assay was immunoSEQ multiplex PCR. The V and J calls and clone size come from that table; D and trimming were worked out from the DNA. This table has tens of thousands of clones, roughly 87% appearing once. This receptor was obtained from a human donor with active COVID-19. The donor label of this sample is uncertain. The sample comprised peripheral blood. This chain connects TRBV27 to TRBJ1-1, with 7 bases fitting TRBD1. As DNA, the CDR3 is TGTGCCAGCAGTTTTCGGGCGGCAGGGGGAACTGAAGCTTTCTTT. It yields the protein CASSFRAAGGTEAFF.